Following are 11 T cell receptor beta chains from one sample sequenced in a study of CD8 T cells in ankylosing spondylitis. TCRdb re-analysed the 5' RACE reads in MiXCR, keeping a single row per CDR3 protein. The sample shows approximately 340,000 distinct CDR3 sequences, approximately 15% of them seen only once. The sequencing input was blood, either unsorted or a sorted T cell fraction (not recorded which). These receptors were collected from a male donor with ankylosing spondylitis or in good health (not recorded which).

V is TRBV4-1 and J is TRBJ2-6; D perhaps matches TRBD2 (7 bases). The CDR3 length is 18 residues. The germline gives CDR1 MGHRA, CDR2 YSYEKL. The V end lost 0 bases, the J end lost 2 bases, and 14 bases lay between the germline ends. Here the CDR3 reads CASSQEVRGATGANVLTF. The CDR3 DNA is TGCGCCAGCAGCCAAGAGGTTCGGGGGGCTACTGGGGCCAACGTCCTGACTTTC.

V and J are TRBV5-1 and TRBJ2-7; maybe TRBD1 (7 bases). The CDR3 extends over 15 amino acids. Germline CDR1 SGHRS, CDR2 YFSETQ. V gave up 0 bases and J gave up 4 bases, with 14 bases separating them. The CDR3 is CASSLELQGRYEQYF. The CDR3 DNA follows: TGCGCCAGCAGCTTGGAGTTACAGGGGAGGTACGAGCAGTACTTC.

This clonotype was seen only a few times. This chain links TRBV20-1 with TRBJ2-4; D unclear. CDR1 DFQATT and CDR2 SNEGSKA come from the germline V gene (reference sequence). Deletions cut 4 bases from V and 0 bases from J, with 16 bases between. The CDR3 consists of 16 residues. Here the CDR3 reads CSAIPLGQLAKNIQYF. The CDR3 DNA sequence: TGCAGTGCTATCCCCCTCGGGCAGCTAGCCAAAAACATTCAGTACTTC.

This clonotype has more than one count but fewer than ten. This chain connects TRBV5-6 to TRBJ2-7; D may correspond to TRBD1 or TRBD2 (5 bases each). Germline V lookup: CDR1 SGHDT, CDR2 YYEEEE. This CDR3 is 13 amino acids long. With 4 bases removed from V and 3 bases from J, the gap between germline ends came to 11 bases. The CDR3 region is CASSLLGDYEQYF. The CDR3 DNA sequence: TGTGCCAGCAGCCTCCTGGGGGACTACGAGCAGTACTTC.

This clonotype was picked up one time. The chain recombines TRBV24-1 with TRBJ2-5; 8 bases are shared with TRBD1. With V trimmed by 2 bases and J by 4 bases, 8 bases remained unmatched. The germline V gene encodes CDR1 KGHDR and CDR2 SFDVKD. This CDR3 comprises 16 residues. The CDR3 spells CATSDSTGTGAETQYF. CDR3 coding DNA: TGTGCCACCAGTGATTCTACCGGGACAGGAGCAGAGACCCAGTACTTC.

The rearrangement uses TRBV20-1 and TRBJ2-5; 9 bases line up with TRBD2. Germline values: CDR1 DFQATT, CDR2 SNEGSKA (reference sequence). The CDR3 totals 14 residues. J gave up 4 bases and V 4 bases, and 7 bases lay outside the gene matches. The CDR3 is CSATLLAGAETQYF. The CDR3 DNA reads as TGCAGTGCTACCTTATTAGCGGGAGCAGAGACCCAGTACTTC.

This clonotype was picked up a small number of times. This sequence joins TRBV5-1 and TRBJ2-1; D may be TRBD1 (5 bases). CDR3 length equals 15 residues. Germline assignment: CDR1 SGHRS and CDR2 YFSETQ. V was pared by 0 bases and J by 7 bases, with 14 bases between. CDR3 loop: CASSLVAGSGNEQFF. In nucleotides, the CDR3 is TGCGCCAGCAGCTTGGTTGCAGGGTCCGGGAATGAGCAGTTCTTC. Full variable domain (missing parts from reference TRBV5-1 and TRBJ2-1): KAGVTQTPRYLIKTRGQQVTLSCSPISGHRSVSWYQQTPGQGLQFLFEYFSETQRNKGNFPGRFSGRQFSNSRSEMNVSTLELGDSALYLCASSLVAGSGNEQFFGPGTRLTVL.

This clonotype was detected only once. Written as DNA, the CDR3 is TGCGCCAGCAGCTCTCGGACAGGGGGAAGGGAAAAACTGTTTTTT. Residues: CASSSRTGGREKLFF. The rearrangement uses TRBV4-1 and TRBJ1-4; 10 bases fit TRBD1. The CDR3 length is 15 residues. Germline-derived CDR1 and CDR2 are MGHRA and YSYEKL. Losses at the gene ends were 5 bases for V and 8 bases for J; bases not matched to a gene: 8.

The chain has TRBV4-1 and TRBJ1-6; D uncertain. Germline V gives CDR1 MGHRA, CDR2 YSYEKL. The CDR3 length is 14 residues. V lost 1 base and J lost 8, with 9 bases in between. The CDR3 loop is CASSQGSIDSPLHF. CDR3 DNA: TGCGCCAGCAGCCAAGGTTCTATCGATTCACCCCTCCACTTT.

Here the CDR3 reads CAWSDPDTYEQYF. The CDR3 DNA reads as TGTGCCTGGAGCGATCCAGACACCTACGAGCAGTACTTC. V usage is TRBV30 and J usage is TRBJ2-7, with D unresolved. This CDR3 has 13 amino acids. Germline V gives CDR1 GTSNPN, CDR2 SVGIG (reference sequence). The V and J ends lost 3 bases and 2 bases respectively, with 11 bases between them.

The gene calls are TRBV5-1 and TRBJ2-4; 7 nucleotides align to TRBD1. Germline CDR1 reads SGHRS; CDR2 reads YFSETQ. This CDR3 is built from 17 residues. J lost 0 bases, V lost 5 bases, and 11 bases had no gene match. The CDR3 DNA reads TGCGCCAGCAGTTTACTTGACAGGGCTCTAGCCAAAAACATTCAGTACTTC. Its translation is CASSLLDRALAKNIQYF.